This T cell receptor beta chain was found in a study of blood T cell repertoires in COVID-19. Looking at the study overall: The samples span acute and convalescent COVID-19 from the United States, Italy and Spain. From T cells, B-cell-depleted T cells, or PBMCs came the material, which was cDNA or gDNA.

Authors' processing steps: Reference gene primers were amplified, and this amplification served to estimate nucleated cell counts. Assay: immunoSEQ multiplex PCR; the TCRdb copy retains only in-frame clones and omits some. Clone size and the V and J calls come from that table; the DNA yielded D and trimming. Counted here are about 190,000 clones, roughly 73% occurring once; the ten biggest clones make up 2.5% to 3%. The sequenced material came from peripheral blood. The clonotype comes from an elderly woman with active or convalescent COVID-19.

This chain's CDR3 is CASSHDREDEAFF. CDR3 coding DNA: TGTGCCAGCAGTCATGACAGGGAAGATGAAGCTTTCTTT. The chain uses TRBV5-6 and TRBJ1-1; TRBD1 aligns across 7 bases. V dropped 5 bases and J dropped 7; count of bases not matched to a gene: 8. This CDR3 is 13 amino acids long. CDR1 and CDR2 from the germline V gene are SGHDT and YYEEEE.